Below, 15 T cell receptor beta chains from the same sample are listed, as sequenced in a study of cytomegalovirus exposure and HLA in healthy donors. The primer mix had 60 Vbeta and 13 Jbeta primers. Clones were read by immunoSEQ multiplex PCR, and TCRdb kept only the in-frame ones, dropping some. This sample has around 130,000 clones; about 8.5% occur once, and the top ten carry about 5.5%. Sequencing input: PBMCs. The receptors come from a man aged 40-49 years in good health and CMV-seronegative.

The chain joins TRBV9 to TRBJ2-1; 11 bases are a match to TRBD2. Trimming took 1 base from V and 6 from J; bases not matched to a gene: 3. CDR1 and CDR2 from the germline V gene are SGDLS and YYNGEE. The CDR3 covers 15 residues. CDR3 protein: CASSVSSGGSNEQFF. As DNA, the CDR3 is TGTGCCAGCAGCGTATCTAGCGGGGGGTCCAATGAGCAGTTCTTC.

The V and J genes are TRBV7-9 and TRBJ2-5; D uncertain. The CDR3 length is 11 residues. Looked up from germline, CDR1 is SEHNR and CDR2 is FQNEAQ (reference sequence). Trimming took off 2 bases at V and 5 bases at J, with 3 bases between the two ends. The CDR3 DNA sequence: TGTGCCAGCAGCTTACAGGAGACCCAGTACTTC. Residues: CASSLQETQYF.

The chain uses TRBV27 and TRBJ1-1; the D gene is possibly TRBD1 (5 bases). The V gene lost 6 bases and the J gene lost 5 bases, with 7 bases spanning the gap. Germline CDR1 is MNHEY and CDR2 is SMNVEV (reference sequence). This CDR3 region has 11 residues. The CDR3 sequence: CASSRGTEAFF. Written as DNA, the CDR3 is TGTGCCAGCAGCCGGGGGACTGAAGCTTTCTTT.

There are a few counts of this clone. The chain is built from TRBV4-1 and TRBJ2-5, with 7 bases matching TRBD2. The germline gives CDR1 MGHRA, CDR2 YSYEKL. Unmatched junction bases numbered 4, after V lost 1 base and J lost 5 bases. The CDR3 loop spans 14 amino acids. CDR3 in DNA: TGCGCCAGCAGCCAAGTTCTGGGAGGGGAGACCCAGTACTTC. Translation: CASSQVLGGETQYF.

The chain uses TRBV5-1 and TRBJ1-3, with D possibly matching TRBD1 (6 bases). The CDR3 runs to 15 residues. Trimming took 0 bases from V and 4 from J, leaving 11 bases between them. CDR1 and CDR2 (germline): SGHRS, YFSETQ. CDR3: CASSLVQGLGNTIYF. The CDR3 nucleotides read TGCGCCAGCAGCTTGGTTCAGGGGCTGGGAAACACCATATATTTT.

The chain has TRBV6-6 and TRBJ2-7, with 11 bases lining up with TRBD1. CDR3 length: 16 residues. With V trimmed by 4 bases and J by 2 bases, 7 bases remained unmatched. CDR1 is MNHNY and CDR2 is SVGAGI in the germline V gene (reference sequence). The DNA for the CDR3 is TGTGCCAGCAGTTTCCCGGGACAGGGGGGTGCCTACGAGCAGTACTTC. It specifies CASSFPGQGGAYEQYF.

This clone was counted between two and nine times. CDR3 protein: CASSIGTATGANVLTF. CDR3 DNA: TGTGCCAGCTCGATCGGGACAGCAACTGGGGCCAACGTCCTGACTTTC. The chain joins TRBV5-4 to TRBJ2-6; 7 nucleotides match TRBD1. V lost 7 bases and J lost 2; bases outside the gene matches: 9. CDR1 and CDR2 from the germline V gene are SGHNT and YYREEE (reference sequence). The CDR3 is 16 amino acids.

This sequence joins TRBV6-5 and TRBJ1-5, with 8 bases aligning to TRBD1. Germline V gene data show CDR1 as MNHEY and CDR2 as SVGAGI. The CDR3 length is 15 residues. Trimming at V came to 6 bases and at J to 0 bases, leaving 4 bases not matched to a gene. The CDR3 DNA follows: TGTGCCAGCAGAAGGACAGGGCCTAGCAATCAGCCCCAGCATTTT. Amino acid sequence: CASRRTGPSNQPQHF.

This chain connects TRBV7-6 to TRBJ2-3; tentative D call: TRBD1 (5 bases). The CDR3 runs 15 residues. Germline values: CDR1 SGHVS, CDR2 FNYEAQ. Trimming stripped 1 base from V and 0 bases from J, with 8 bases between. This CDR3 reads CASSLGQTSTDTQYF. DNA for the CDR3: TGTGCCAGCAGCTTAGGACAGACTAGCACAGATACGCAGTATTTT.

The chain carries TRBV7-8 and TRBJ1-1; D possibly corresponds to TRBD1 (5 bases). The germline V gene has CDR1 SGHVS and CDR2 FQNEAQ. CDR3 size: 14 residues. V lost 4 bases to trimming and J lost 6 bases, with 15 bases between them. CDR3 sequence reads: CASSSYDSIAEAFF. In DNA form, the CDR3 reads TGTGCCAGCAGCTCCTACGACAGTATCGCTGAAGCTTTCTTT.

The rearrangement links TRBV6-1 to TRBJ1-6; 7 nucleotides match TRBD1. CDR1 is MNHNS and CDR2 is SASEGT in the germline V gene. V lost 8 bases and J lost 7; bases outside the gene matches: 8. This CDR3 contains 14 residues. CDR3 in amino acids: CASVLRGANSPLHF. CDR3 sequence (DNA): TGTGCCAGCGTGCTCAGGGGGGCCAATTCACCCCTCCACTTT.

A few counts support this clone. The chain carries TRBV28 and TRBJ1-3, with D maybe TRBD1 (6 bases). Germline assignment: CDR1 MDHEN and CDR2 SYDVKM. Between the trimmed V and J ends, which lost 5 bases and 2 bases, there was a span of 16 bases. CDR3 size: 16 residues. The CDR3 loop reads CASSPLRQDPGNTIYF. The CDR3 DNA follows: TGTGCCAGCAGTCCCCTACGACAGGACCCTGGAAACACCATATATTTT.

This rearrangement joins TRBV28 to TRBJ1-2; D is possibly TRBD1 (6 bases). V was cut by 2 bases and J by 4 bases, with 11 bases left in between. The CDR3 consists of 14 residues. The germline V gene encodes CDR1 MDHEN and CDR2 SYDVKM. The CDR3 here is CASSLHPDSYGYTF. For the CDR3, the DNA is TGTGCCAGCAGTTTACACCCGGACAGCTATGGCTACACCTTC.

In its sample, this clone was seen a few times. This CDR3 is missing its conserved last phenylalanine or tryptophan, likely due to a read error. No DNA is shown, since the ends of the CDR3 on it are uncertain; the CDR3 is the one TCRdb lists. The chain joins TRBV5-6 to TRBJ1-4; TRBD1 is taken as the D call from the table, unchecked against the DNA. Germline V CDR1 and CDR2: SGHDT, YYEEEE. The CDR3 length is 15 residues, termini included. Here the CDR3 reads CASSLYAGWNEKMFL.

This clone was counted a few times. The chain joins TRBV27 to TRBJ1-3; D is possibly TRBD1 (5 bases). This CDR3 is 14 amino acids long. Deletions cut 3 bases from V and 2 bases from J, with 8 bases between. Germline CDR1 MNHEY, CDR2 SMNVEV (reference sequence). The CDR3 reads CASSLGGTGNTIYF. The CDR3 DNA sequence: TGTGCCAGCAGTTTGGGGGGGACTGGAAACACCATATATTTT.